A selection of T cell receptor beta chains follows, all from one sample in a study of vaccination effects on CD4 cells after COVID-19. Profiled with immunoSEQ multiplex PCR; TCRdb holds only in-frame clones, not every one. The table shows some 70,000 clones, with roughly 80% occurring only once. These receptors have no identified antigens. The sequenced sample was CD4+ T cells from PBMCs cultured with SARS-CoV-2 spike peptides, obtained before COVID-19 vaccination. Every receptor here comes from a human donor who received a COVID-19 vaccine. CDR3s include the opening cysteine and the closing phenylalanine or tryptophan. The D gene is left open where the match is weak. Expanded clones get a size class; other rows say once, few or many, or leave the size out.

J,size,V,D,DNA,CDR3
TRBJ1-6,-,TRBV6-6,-,TGTGCCAGCAGTTACAAACGGACGGGAAATTCACCCCTCCACTTT,CASSYKRTGNSPLHF
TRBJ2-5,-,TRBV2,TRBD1,TGTGCCAGCACGTCAGGGGGCTCTCGGGAGACCCAGTACTTC,CASTSGGSRETQYF
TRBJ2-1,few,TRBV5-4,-,TGTGCCAGCAGTTCCCCAGGAGGGAGCAATGAGCAGTTCTTC,CASSSPGGSNEQFF
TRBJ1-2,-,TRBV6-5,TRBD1,TGTGCCAGCAGCCGGGGACAGGGAAATGGCTACACCTTC,CASSRGQGNGYTF
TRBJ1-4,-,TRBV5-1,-,TGCGCCAGCAGCCCCGGGAGGGGGGGAACTAATGAAAAACTGTTTTTT,CASSPGRGGTNEKLFF
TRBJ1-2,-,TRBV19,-,TGTGCCAGTTCGGGACGTGGGGGGGGCGGCTATGGCTACACCTTC,CASSGRGGGGYGYTF
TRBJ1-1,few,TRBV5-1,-,TGCGCCAGCAGCTTGGCCGGGGGTGACACTGAAGCTTTCTTT,CASSLAGGDTEAFF
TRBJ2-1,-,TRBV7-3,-,TGTGCCAGCAGCCTCCGTGGGGGCGAGCAGTTCTTC,CASSLRGGEQFF
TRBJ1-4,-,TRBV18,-,TGTGCCAGCTCACGGATGGGGACTAATGAAAAACTGTTTTTT,CASSRMGTNEKLFF
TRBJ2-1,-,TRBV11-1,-,TGTGCCAGCAGCTATGGGGGGGACAAGCCCTTTGGAGAGCAGTTCTTC,CASSYGGDKPFGEQFF
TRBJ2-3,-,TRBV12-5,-,TGTGCTAGTGGTACCACCCTGGACGGGACCATACGCACAGATACGCAGTATTTT,CASGTTLDGTIRTDTQYF
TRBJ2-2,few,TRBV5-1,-,TGCGCCAGCAGCTTGGCAGATACCGGGAACACCGGGGAGCTGTTTTTT,CASSLADTGNTGELFF
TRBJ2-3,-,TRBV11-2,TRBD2,TGTGCCAGCAGCAAGAATAGCGGGGGGGCCGGTGATACGCAGTATTTT,CASSKNSGGAGDTQYF
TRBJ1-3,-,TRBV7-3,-,TGTGCCAGCAGCTTAGGGCAGATCGGGAACACCATATATTTT,CASSLGQIGNTIYF
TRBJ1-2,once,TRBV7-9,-,TGTGCCAGCAGCGACAGGTCATCTCCCTATGGCTACACCTTC,CASSDRSSPYGYTF
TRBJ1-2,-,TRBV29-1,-,TGCAGCGTTGAAGATTCCGGGGGCCATGGCTACACCTTC,CSVEDSGGHGYTF
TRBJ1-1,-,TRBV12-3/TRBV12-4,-,TGTGCCAGCTCCTTACTATTCAACACTGAAGCTTTCTTT,CASSLLFNTEAFF
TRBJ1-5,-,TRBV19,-,TGTGCCAGTAGTATAGATCGCGGGTCTGGGGCGCCCCAGCATTTT,CASSIDRGSGAPQHF
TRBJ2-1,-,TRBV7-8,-,TGTGCCAGCAGCCAATCATTGGGCGAGCAGTTCTTC,CASSQSLGEQFF
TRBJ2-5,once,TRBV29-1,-,TGCAGCGTTGCGGGGCAGGGAGTGGAGACCCAGTACTTC,CSVAGQGVETQYF
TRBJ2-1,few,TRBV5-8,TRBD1,TGTGCCAGCAGCCGACAGGGTTTTTTTAGCAATGAGCAGTTCTTC,CASSRQGFFSNEQFF
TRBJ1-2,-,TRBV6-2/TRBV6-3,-,TGTGCCAGCAGCAGAAGGGTCTGGGGACCTAATTCTAACTATGGCTACACCTTC,CASSRRVWGPNSNYGYTF
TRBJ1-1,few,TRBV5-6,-,TGTGCCAGCAGCCCCCGGGGACGGGGCACTGAAGCTTTCTTT,CASSPRGRGTEAFF
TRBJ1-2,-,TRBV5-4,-,TGTGCCAGCAGCTTTGGCCGGGGAAACAACTATGGCTACACCTTC,CASSFGRGNNYGYTF
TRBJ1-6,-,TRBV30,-,TGTGCCTTTACTGGATCCAGGAATTCACCCCTCCACTTT,CAFTGSRNSPLHF
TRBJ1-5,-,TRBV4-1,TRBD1,TGCGCCAGCAGCGACAGGGTACTCAATCAGCCCCAGCATTTT,CASSDRVLNQPQHF